This T cell receptor (beta chain) was recovered during a study of blood T cell repertoires in COVID-19. This table comes from immunoSEQ multiplex PCR, and its TCRdb copy is limited to in-frame clones, with some not included. The data contain 200,000 to 250,000 clones, roughly 90% of them singletons. A few counts support this clone. This CDR3 region has 14 residues. The germline V gene encodes CDR1 KGHDR and CDR2 SFDVKD. Trimming shortened V by 3 bases and J by 8 bases, and 15 bases separated the two germline ends. The chain joins TRBV24-1 to TRBJ1-2; D might be TRBD1 (5 bases). The origin of this receptor is a woman aged 50 to 60 in a cohort exposed to, infected with or recovered from COVID-19 (not recorded which). Material for sequencing was PBMCs or T cells enriched from blood (not recorded which). The DNA for the CDR3 is TGTGCCACCAGTGATATTGGAGGGGTAGGGGGCTACACCTTC. It is translated as CATSDIGGVGGYTF.